Below, one T cell receptor (beta chain) is given with its context. This clonotype was counted a few times. Its antigen remains undetermined. No per-base quality is available; no much larger clone lies one base away. These data come from a study of chronic HIV infection and antiretroviral therapy (dated by TCRdb to the mid-2010s). The library came from 5' RACE. The sequencer listed for this sample is Illumina MiSeq. TCRdb handled the public reads itself, with Q25 trimming in fastp and clone calling in MiXCR, and kept productive beta chains. Records with the same CDR3 protein are collapsed into one entry carrying the most frequent genes and DNA. Counted in this sample were 40,000 to 50,000 distinct CDR3 sequences; 19% of them appeared once. In total, the top ten clones hold under 3.5% of the sample. Sample: peripheral blood. The sequence derives from an adult who had HIV and had not received antiretroviral therapy, or was an uninfected healthy control (not recorded which).

The CDR3 corresponds to CASLPPATGVYSNQPQHF. The sequenced DNA is TGCGCCAGCCTCCCCCCGGCGACAGGCGTCTATAGCAATCAGCCCCAGCATTTT. Rearrangement joined TRBV10-1 to TRBJ1-5; TRBD1 could be the D gene, as 6 bases match. According to the germline V gene (reference sequence), CDR1 reads WNHNN and CDR2 reads SYGVQD. The CDR3 numbers 18 residues from cysteine through phenylalanine. Of the read, only the CDR3 DNA is kept; its 54 bases are in frame from base 1. V is reduced by 8 bases and J by 0 bases, leaving a spacing of 23 bases between them.